These 20 T cell receptor beta chains were sequenced from one sample in a study of blood T cell repertoires in COVID-19. Method: immunoSEQ multiplex PCR; TCRdb's copy keeps in-frame clones and lacks some. Of around 46,000 clones detected, roughly 82% appear once; the ten largest clones hold approximately 7%. The sequencing input was peripheral blood. Source of these receptors: a man aged 35-49 years with acute or convalescent COVID-19.

The J gene is TRBJ1-2, the V gene TRBV30, with TRBD1 matching over 7 bases. CDR1 is GTSNPN, CDR2 SVGIG, per germline (reference sequence). The CDR3 has 14 amino acids. The trim removed 4 bases at V and 3 bases at J, leaving 8 bases unmatched. The CDR3 is CAWNRGGVDYGYTF. CDR3 bases: TGTGCCTGGAATCGAGGGGGCGTGGACTATGGCTACACCTTC.

The chain combines TRBV3-1 (or the pseudogene TRBV3-2) with TRBJ1-4, with TRBD1 matching 7 bases. The J segment lost 1 base and the V segment lost 4 bases, leaving 0 bases of the junction unmatched. The CDR3 runs to 14 residues. CDR1 is LGHDT, CDR2 YNNKEL, per germline (reference sequence). CDR3 in amino acids: CASSRQGTNEKLFF. In DNA, the CDR3 is TGTGCCAGCAGCCGACAGGGAACTAATGAAAAACTGTTTTTT.

This clone appeared a single time. The rearrangement uses TRBV10-1 and TRBJ1-1; D gene uncertain. This CDR3 is 13 amino acids long. V was clipped by 3 bases and J by 1 base, with 6 bases between them. The germline V gene encodes CDR1 WNHNN and CDR2 SYGVQD (reference sequence). CDR3 sequence: CASSDIGNTEAFF. The CDR3 DNA follows: TGCGCCAGCAGTGATATCGGGAACACTGAAGCTTTCTTT.

This sequence joins TRBV7-9 and TRBJ2-3; TRBD1 agrees at 9 bases. The V and J ends lost 7 bases and 2 bases, in that order; junction bases with no gene match: 4. This CDR3 contains 14 residues. Germline V gene data show CDR1 as SEHNR and CDR2 as FQNEAQ (reference sequence). The CDR3 here is CASTGTGSTDTQYF. The DNA for the CDR3 is TGTGCCAGCACCGGGACAGGGTCCACAGATACGCAGTATTTT.

The chain recombines TRBV2 with TRBJ2-7; no reliable D call. There are 18 residues in the CDR3. V lost 0 bases, J lost 2 bases, and 20 bases lay in between. The germline V gene encodes CDR1 SNHLY and CDR2 FYNNEI. CDR3 loop: CASSEAKGLWQVAYEQYF. The CDR3 DNA reads TGTGCCAGCAGTGAAGCAAAAGGTTTATGGCAGGTGGCCTACGAGCAGTACTTC.

About this clone itself: The same CDR3 also results from other DNA sequences found in this sample. The rearrangement links TRBV9 to TRBJ2-5; TRBD2 matches at 10 bases. Germline V lookup: CDR1 SGDLS, CDR2 YYNGEE. J was trimmed by 5 bases and V by 2 bases; bases with no gene match: 6. The CDR3 totals 15 residues. This CDR3 reads CASSVSSGGRETQYF. Written as DNA, the CDR3 is TGTGCCAGCAGCGTTTCTAGCGGGGGCAGGGAGACCCAGTACTTC.

The rearrangement links TRBV29-1 to TRBJ1-1; D is unresolved. V lost 3 bases to trimming and J lost 1 base, with 9 bases between them. The CDR3 has 13 residues. Germline CDR1 reads SQVTM; CDR2 reads ANQGSEA. CDR3 sequence (DNA): TGCAGCGTTGAGAGGCAGCAGAACACTGAAGCTTTCTTT. Protein sequence: CSVERQQNTEAFF.

V is TRBV9 and J is TRBJ2-3; 7 nucleotides match TRBD2. The J segment lost 4 bases and the V segment lost 0 bases, leaving 5 bases of the junction unmatched. The CDR3 has 15 residues. The germline V gene encodes CDR1 SGDLS and CDR2 YYNGEE. The CDR3 loop is CASSVVVGGSDTQYF. DNA for the CDR3: TGTGCCAGCAGCGTAGTTGTCGGGGGGTCAGATACGCAGTATTTT.

CDR3 in amino acids: CASAGTSNQPQHF. The CDR3 DNA follows: TGTGCCAGCGCCGGTACTAGCAATCAGCCCCAGCATTTT. J is TRBJ1-5 and V is TRBV7-9; D not resolved. CDR1 is SEHNR and CDR2 is FQNEAQ in the germline V gene (reference sequence). The length of the CDR3 is 13 residues. V was trimmed by 8 bases and J by 0 bases, leaving 8 bases between them.

This clone showed up just a few times. The gene calls are TRBV11-3 and TRBJ2-1, with D perhaps matching TRBD2 (6 bases). V was trimmed by 5 bases and J by 3 bases, leaving 14 bases between them. The CDR3 has 15 residues. Germline V gives CDR1 SGHNT, CDR2 YENEEA. CDR3 in DNA: TGTGCCAGCAGCCCTCAGGTAGCGGTCTACAATGAGCAGTTCTTC. It translates to CASSPQVAVYNEQFF.

The chain combines TRBV5-4 with TRBJ2-3; D remains ambiguous. Germline CDR1 is SGHNT and CDR2 is YYREEE (reference sequence). There are 13 residues in the CDR3. Trimming took 1 base from V and 5 from J, leaving 8 bases between them. The chain's CDR3 is CASSLSLGDTQYF. CDR3 sequence (DNA): TGTGCCAGCAGCTTGTCTCTCGGAGATACGCAGTATTTT.

The rearrangement uses TRBV7-8 and TRBJ1-4; no reliable D call. Trimming took off 3 bases at V and 3 bases at J, with 11 bases between the two ends. Germline V gene sequence: CDR1 SGHVS, CDR2 FQNEAQ. The CDR3 has 15 amino acids. CDR3 sequence: CASSLAGRSNEKLFF. DNA of the CDR3: TGTGCCAGCAGCTTGGCCGGGAGGTCTAATGAAAAACTGTTTTTT.

The chain uses TRBV5-8 and TRBJ2-1; 11 bases align to TRBD2. This CDR3 region has 19 residues. The V gene's germline CDR1 is SGHTS and CDR2 YDEGEE. The junction had 13 bases not matched to a gene; V was cut back by 4 bases and J by 1 base. The CDR3 here is CASSGLAGGSGGSYNEQFF. DNA for the CDR3: TGTGCCAGCAGCGGCCTAGCGGGGGGATCGGGGGGATCCTACAATGAGCAGTTCTTC.

The gene calls are TRBV24-1 and TRBJ2-5, with TRBD2 matching over 9 bases. The CDR3 spans 16 residues. The germline CDR1 and CDR2 sequences are KGHDR and SFDVKD. V lost 0 bases and J lost 4; bases outside the gene matches: 5. CDR3 in amino acids: CATSDLMRGGLETQYF. In DNA form, the CDR3 reads TGTGCCACCAGTGATTTGATGCGGGGGGGCCTAGAGACCCAGTACTTC.

J is TRBJ1-2 and V is TRBV6-5; D is possibly TRBD1 (6 bases). Trimming removed 5 bases at V and 5 bases at J, with 12 bases between. The germline gives CDR1 MNHEY, CDR2 SVGAGI. The CDR3 is 13 amino acids. In DNA, the CDR3 is TGTGCCAGCAGTCCCTATAGGGGGTATGGCTACACCTTC. As protein: CASSPYRGYGYTF.

The chain uses TRBV18 and TRBJ1-5; 9 positions match TRBD1. With 5 bases clipped from V and 0 bases from J, the junction kept 8 bases outside the gene matches. This CDR3 has 17 amino acids. The germline CDR1 and CDR2 sequences are KGHSH and LQKENI. In DNA, the CDR3 is TGTGCCAGCTCATTAGGGACAGGGTCCTATAGCAATCAGCCCCAGCATTTT. Residues: CASSLGTGSYSNQPQHF.

The V call is TRBV6-4, the J call TRBJ2-7, with D possibly TRBD1 on 7 matching bases. Germline V lookup: CDR1 MRHNA, CDR2 SNTAGT. Trimming took off 6 bases at V and 0 bases at J, with 15 bases between the two ends. The CDR3 is made up of 15 amino acids. CDR3 protein: CASRGGGTSSYEQYF. Here the CDR3 DNA reads TGTGCCAGCAGAGGGGGCGGGACCAGCTCCTACGAGCAGTACTTC.

This chain links TRBV7-9 with TRBJ2-3; TRBD2 matches 10 bases. Germline values: CDR1 SEHNR, CDR2 FQNEAQ (reference sequence). Unmatched junction bases numbered 6, after V lost 2 bases and J lost 4 bases. This CDR3 region has 16 residues. CDR3 loop: CASSLIQRGGADTQYF. The CDR3 bases are TGTGCCAGCAGCTTAATTCAGCGGGGGGGCGCAGATACGCAGTATTTT.

This clone has more than one count but fewer than ten. The chain recombines TRBV7-9 with TRBJ1-1, with 7 bases matching TRBD1. CDR1 is SEHNR, CDR2 FQNEAQ, per germline (reference sequence). With V trimmed by 2 bases and J by 3 bases, 9 bases remained unmatched. The CDR3 extends over 16 amino acids. Here the CDR3 reads CASSLLTGVGDTEAFF. The CDR3 DNA follows: TGTGCCAGCAGCTTACTCACAGGGGTGGGGGACACTGAAGCTTTCTTT.

This clone was seen just once. The rearrangement joins TRBV4-1 to TRBJ1-1; D gene ambiguous. Germline-derived CDR1 and CDR2 are MGHRA and YSYEKL. The CDR3 sequence is 15 residues long. V was pared by 4 bases and J by 7 bases, with 19 bases between. The CDR3 loop reads CASSRGARKWNEAFF. CDR3 in DNA: TGCGCCAGCAGCCGAGGCGCCCGAAAGTGGAATGAAGCTTTCTTT.